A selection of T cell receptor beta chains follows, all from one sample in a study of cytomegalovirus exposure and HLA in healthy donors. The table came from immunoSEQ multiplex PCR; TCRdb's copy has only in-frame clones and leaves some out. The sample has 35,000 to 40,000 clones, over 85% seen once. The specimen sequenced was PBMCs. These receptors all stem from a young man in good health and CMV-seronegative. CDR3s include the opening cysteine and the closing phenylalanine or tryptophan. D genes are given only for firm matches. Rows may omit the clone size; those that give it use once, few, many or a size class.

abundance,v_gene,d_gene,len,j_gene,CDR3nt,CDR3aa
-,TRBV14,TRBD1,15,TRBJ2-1,TGTGCCAGCAGCCTTACACAGGGGCTGTACAATGAGCAGTTCTTC,CASSLTQGLYNEQFF
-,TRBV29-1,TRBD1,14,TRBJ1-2,TGCAGCGTTGTCCTCACGGGACAGGGCTCTGGCTACACCTTC,CSVVLTGQGSGYTF
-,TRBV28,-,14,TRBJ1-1,TGTGCCAGCAGTATCATGACAGTGAACACTGAAGCTTTCTTT,CASSIMTVNTEAFF
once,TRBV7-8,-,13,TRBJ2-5,TGTGCCAGCAGCTTAGTCGGGGTAGAGACCCAGTACTTC,CASSLVGVETQYF
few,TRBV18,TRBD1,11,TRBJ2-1,TGTGCCAGCTCACCGGACAGGGAAAAGTTCTTC,CASSPDREKFF
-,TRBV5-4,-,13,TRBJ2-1,TGTGCCAGCAGCTTGGCCGCGTGGAATGAGCAGTTCTTC,CASSLAAWNEQFF
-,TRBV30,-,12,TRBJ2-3,TGTGCCTGGGGCGACTCGTCAGATACGCAGTATTTT,CAWGDSSDTQYF
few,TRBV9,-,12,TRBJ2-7,TGTGCCAGCAGCGTAGCGGCGGGGGAGCAGTACTTC,CASSVAAGEQYF
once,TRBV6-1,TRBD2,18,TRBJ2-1,TGTGCCAGCAGTGAAGTGGCGGGGGGCATCACCTCCTACAATGAGCAGTTCTTC,CASSEVAGGITSYNEQFF
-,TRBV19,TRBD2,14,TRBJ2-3,TGTGCCAGTACTGCGGGAGGGTTATCGGATACGCAGTATTTT,CASTAGGLSDTQYF
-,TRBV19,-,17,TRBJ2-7,TGTGCCAGTACCCTATCCCCGTATTCAACCTCCCCCTACGAGCAGTACTTC,CASTLSPYSTSPYEQYF
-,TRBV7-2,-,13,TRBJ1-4,TGTGCCAGCAGCGGGGGGTCTTATGAAAAACTGTTTTTT,CASSGGSYEKLFF
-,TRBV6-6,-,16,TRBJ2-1,TGTGCCAGCAGTCGCAGGAACATGGAAAAGTACAATGAGCAGTTCTTC,CASSRRNMEKYNEQFF
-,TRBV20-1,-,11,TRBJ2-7,TGCAGTGCTGGGGGCCGGGCGGAGCAGTACTTC,CSAGGRAEQYF
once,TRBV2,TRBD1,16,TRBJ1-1,TGTGCCAGCAGGCAGACAGGGGTCATCCGGGACACTGAAGCTTTCTTT,CASRQTGVIRDTEAFF
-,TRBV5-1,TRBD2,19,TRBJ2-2,TGCGCCAGCAGCTTGGCCAGACTAGCGGGAGGGCCGGGGACCGGGGAGCTGTTTTTT,CASSLARLAGGPGTGELFF
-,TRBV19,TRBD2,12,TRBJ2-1,TGTGCCAGTAGTATACGCCCGGGGGGACAGTTCTTC,CASSIRPGGQFF